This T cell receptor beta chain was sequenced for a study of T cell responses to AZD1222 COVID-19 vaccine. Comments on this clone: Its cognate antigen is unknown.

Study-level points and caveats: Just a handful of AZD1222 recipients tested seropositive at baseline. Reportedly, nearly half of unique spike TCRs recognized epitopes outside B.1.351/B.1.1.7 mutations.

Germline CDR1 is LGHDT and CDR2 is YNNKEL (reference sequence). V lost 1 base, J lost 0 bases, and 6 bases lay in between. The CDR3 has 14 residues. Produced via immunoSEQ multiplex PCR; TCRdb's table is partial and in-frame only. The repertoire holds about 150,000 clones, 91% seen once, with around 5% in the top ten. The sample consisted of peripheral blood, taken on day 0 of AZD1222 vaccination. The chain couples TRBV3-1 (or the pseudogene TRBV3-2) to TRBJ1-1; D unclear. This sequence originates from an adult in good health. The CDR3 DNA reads TGTGCCAGCAGCCAAGGTCTAATGAACACTGAAGCTTTCTTT. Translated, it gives CASSQGLMNTEAFF.